Below are 18 T cell receptor beta chains sequenced from a single sample in a study of a mutant IDH1 vaccine in newly diagnosed glioma. No antigens are known for them. Sequenced by immunoSEQ multiplex PCR; TCRdb stores in-frame clones only, minus some. The table has tens of thousands of clones, around 85% seen once. The sample's time point: week 23, last vaccination. Doses comprised 300 ug of mutant IDH1 20-mer peptide each, plus topical imiquimod. Source: PBMCs, taken from a glioma patient whose treatment included an IDH1 peptide vaccine. These receptor sequences come from a woman aged 45 to 65 with glioma.

In this sample, this clone turned up a few times. The rearrangement joins TRBV28 to TRBJ1-2; D possibly corresponds to TRBD1 (5 bases). The V end lost 7 bases, the J end lost 4 bases, and 13 bases lay between the germline ends. Germline V gene sequence: CDR1 MDHEN, CDR2 SYDVKM. This CDR3 contains 13 residues. The CDR3 region has the DNA TGTGCCAGCACCCAGGGACGGCTCTATGGCTACACCTTC. Protein sequence: CASTQGRLYGYTF.

The chain joins TRBV27 to TRBJ1-1, with 7 positions matching TRBD1. V shed 3 bases and J 6 bases; nucleotides not matched to a gene: 13. Per germline, CDR1 MNHEY and CDR2 SMNVEV (reference sequence). This CDR3 has 16 residues. The CDR3 region has the DNA TGTGCCAGCAGTTTCTCTTGGGACAGTCAGGGAGCTGAAGCTTTCTTT. Amino acid sequence: CASSFSWDSQGAEAFF.

This clone came up once. This chain connects TRBV4-1 to TRBJ2-3; 8 bases map to TRBD1. Germline lookup yields CDR1 MGHRA and CDR2 YSYEKL. There are 15 residues in the CDR3. The trim removed 4 bases at V and 4 bases at J, leaving 7 bases unmatched. This CDR3 reads CASSLPTGEPDTQYF. The DNA of the CDR3 is TGCGCCAGCAGCCTTCCGACAGGGGAACCAGATACGCAGTATTTT.

With regard to this clone: The same CDR3 can be traced to other DNA sequences in this sample. The chain recombines TRBV15 with TRBJ1-5; 8 nucleotides agree with TRBD1. Germline V gene data show CDR1 as LNHNV and CDR2 as YYDKDF (reference sequence). The CDR3 has 14 amino acids. V shed 1 base and J 4 bases; nucleotides not matched to a gene: 0. CDR3 DNA: TGTGCCACCAGCAGAGGGACAGGGAATCAGCCCCAGCATTTT. Translating gives CATSRGTGNQPQHF.

The rearrangement uses TRBV25-1 and TRBJ2-7; maybe TRBD1 (5 bases). Germline values: CDR1 MGHDK, CDR2 SYGVNS. The CDR3 contains 13 residues. Trimming stripped 2 bases from V and 4 bases from J, with 9 bases between. The CDR3 is CASSEGALYEQYF. The CDR3 region has the DNA TGTGCCAGCAGTGAAGGGGCTTTATACGAGCAGTACTTC.

V gene TRBV5-4 combines with J gene TRBJ2-2, with 7 bases lining up with TRBD1. V shed 4 bases, J shed 9 bases, and the junction held 3 bases outside the gene matches. The CDR3 extends over 12 amino acids. Looked up from germline, CDR1 is SGHNT and CDR2 is YYREEE (reference sequence). The CDR3 protein is CASSRQGRELFF. In DNA, the CDR3 is TGTGCCAGCAGCCGACAGGGCAGGGAGCTGTTTTTT.

Here the CDR3 reads CASSEALRASRELFF. For the CDR3, the DNA is TGTGCCAGCAGTGAAGCGCTTCGGGCTAGTCGGGAGCTGTTTTTT. The genes are TRBV6-1 and TRBJ2-2; no firm D call. CDR3 length equals 15 residues. Germline CDR1 is MNHNS and CDR2 is SASEGT. Trimming took off 0 bases at V and 9 bases at J, with 14 bases between the two ends.

This sequence joins TRBV15 and TRBJ2-3; 13 positions agree with TRBD2. This CDR3 has 16 amino acids. Trimming cost V 4 bases and J 4 bases; bases outside gene matches: 5. Germline CDR1 is LNHNV and CDR2 is YYDKDF (reference sequence). The CDR3 loop reads CATSTGLAGVADTQYF. In DNA, the CDR3 is TGTGCCACCAGCACCGGACTAGCGGGAGTAGCAGATACGCAGTATTTT.

This rearrangement joins TRBV2 to TRBJ2-1, with 7 bases aligning to TRBD2. Germline V gives CDR1 SNHLY, CDR2 FYNNEI. CDR3 length: 12 amino acids. V gave up 8 bases and J gave up 3 bases; unmatched junction bases: 1. CDR3 amino acids: CASGGVYNEQFF. DNA for the CDR3: TGTGCCAGCGGGGGGGTCTACAATGAGCAGTTCTTC.

This chain links TRBV5-1 with TRBJ2-7; the D call may be TRBD1 or TRBD2 (5 bases each). The CDR3 totals 16 residues. V was clipped by 4 bases and J by 5 bases, with 22 bases between them. Germline V gene data show CDR1 as SGHRS and CDR2 as YFSETQ. Here the CDR3 reads CASSRTLGTRAHEQYF. CDR3 coding DNA: TGCGCCAGCAGCAGAACCCTGGGGACCAGGGCCCACGAGCAGTACTTC.

This clone was found a few times. The chain couples TRBV10-1 to TRBJ1-1; D not certain. Trimming removed 5 bases from V and 4 bases from J, with 11 bases in between. The CDR3 covers 13 residues. CDR1 is WNHNN, CDR2 SYGVQD, per germline (reference sequence). The CDR3: CASSSFPGTEAFF. The CDR3 DNA reads as TGCGCCAGCAGTTCATTCCCGGGCACTGAAGCTTTCTTT.

The chain combines TRBV5-1 with TRBJ2-1, with 7 bases identical to TRBD1. Germline V lookup: CDR1 SGHRS, CDR2 YFSETQ. This CDR3 is 14 amino acids long. The J segment lost 10 bases and the V segment lost 6 bases, leaving 13 bases of the junction unmatched. The DNA for the CDR3 is TGCGCCAGCACCGGGACAGTTACTGGTAGCGAGCAGTTCTTC. This gives the protein CASTGTVTGSEQFF.

The chain recombines TRBV6-6 with TRBJ2-7; 13 nucleotides agree with TRBD2. CDR3 length equals 15 residues. In germline, CDR1 is MNHNY, CDR2 SVGAGI (reference sequence). With V trimmed by 6 bases and J by 5 bases, 7 bases remained unmatched. The DNA for the CDR3 is TGTGCCAGCAGCCCCGGACTAGCGGGAGCCAACGAGCAGTACTTC. This sequence encodes CASSPGLAGANEQYF.

This clone was observed a handful of times. J is TRBJ1-3 and V is TRBV18, with D possibly matching TRBD1 (6 bases). Trimming left V 4 bases short and J 2 bases short, with 15 bases between. Germline V gene data show CDR1 as KGHSH and CDR2 as LQKENI. CDR3 size: 16 residues. Written as DNA, the CDR3 is TGTGCCAGCTCACGAGAACAGGGAAATACTGGAAACACCATATATTTT. Protein sequence: CASSREQGNTGNTIYF.

There are a few counts of this clone. The chain uses TRBV25-1 and TRBJ2-7; no clear D. V lost 3 bases and J 3 bases, leaving 6 bases between the germline ends. CDR1 is MGHDK, CDR2 SYGVNS, per germline. This CDR3 has 12 residues. CDR3 sequence (DNA): TGTGCCAGCAGTGAGGGTTTCTACGAGCAGTACTTC. Its protein product is CASSEGFYEQYF.

This rearrangement joins TRBV15 to TRBJ2-7; the D gene is possibly TRBD1 (6 bases). Germline V lookup: CDR1 LNHNV, CDR2 YYDKDF (reference sequence). The CDR3 spans 15 residues. V lost 2 bases, J lost 2 bases, and 13 bases lay in between. The CDR3 protein is CATSRNPGQTYEQYF. DNA for the CDR3: TGTGCCACCAGCAGAAACCCGGGACAAACCTACGAGCAGTACTTC.

Only a few counts were recorded for this clone. This chain links TRBV9 with TRBJ1-1; D is perhaps TRBD1 (6 bases). Germline-derived CDR1 and CDR2 are SGDLS and YYNGEE. This CDR3 spans 14 amino acids. The ends were cut back, 2 bases at V and 5 bases at J, with 13 bases in the middle. The CDR3 is CASSVTGGRTEAFF. Written as DNA, the CDR3 is TGTGCCAGCAGCGTGACAGGCGGGAGGACTGAAGCTTTCTTT.

The chain employs TRBV28 and TRBJ1-2; D is unclear. The CDR3 loop spans 13 amino acids. The V gene lost 2 bases and the J gene lost 4 bases, with 8 bases spanning the gap. Germline assignment: CDR1 MDHEN and CDR2 SYDVKM. CDR3 region: CASSLLGGYGYTF. The CDR3 DNA reads TGTGCCAGCAGTTTACTGGGTGGCTATGGCTACACCTTC.